This T cell receptor beta chain originates from a study of control samples from healthy donors and cancer patients. This CDR3 region has 14 residues. The trim removed 5 bases at V and 0 bases at J, leaving 2 bases unmatched. Germline assignment: CDR1 LNHNV and CDR2 YYDKDF (reference sequence). The protocol was immunoSEQ multiplex PCR, while the TCRdb copy is restricted to in-frame clones and leaves out a portion. The sample carries a few hundred thousand clones, 90% recorded once. The receptor comes from a man aged 35 to 55 with head and neck cancer. Input material: PBMCs. The chain links TRBV15 to TRBJ1-1; 8 bases fit TRBD1. CDR3 loop: CATSRDRMNTEAFF. The CDR3 DNA is TGTGCCACCAGCCGGGACAGGATGAACACTGAAGCTTTCTTT.